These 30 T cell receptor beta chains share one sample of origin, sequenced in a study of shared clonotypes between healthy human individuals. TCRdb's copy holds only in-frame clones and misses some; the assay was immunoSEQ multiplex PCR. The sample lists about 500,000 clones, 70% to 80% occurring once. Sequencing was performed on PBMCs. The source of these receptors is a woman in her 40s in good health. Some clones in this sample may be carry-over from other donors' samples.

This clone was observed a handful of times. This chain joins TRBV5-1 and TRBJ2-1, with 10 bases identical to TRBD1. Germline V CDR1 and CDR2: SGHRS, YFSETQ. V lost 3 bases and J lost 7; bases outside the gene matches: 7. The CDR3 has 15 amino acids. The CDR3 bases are TGCGCCAGCAGCTCCGGGACAGGGGCGGGGAATGAGCAGTTCTTC. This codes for CASSSGTGAGNEQFF.

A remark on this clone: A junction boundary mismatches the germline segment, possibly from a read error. In nucleotides, the CDR3 is TGTGCCAGCAGTTTTCCGGGGCAGGGAGGAACCTTT. Its translation is CASSFPGQGGTF. The gene calls are TRBV28 and TRBJ2-3; tentative D call: TRBD2 (6 bases). Germline CDR1 is MDHEN and CDR2 is SYDVKM. This CDR3 region has 12 residues.

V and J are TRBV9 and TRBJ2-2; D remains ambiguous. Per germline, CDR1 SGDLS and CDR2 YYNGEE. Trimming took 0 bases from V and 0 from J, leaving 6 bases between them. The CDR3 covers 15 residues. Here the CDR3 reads CASSVGLANTGELFF. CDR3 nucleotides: TGTGCCAGCAGCGTAGGGCTAGCGAACACCGGGGAGCTGTTTTTT.

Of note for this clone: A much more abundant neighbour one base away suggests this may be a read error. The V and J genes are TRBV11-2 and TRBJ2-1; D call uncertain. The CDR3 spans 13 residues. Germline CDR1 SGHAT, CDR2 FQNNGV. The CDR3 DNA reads TGTGCCAGCAGCGCGACATCCTACAATAAGCAGTTCTTC. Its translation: CASSATSYNKQFF.

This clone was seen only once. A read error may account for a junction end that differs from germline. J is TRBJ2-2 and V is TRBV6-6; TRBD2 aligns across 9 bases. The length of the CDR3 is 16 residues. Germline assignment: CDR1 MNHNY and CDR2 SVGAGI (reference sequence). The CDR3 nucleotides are TGTGTCAGCAGTAAGATAGCGGGAGCGAACACCGGGGAGCTGTTTTTC. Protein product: CVSSKIAGANTGELFF.

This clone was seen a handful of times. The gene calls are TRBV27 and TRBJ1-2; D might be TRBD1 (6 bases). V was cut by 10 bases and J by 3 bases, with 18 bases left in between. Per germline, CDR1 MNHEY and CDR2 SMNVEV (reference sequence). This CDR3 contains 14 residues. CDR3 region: CATHGGGAHYGYTF. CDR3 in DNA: TGTGCCACCCACGGGGGGGGCGCTCACTATGGCTACACCTTC.

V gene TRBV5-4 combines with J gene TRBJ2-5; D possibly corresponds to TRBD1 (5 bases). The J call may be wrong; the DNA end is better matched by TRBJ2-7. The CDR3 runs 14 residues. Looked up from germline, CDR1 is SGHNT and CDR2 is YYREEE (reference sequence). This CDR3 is CASSQQESAYEQYF. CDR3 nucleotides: TGTGCCAGCAGCCAACAGGAGTCCGCCTACGAGCAGTACTTC.

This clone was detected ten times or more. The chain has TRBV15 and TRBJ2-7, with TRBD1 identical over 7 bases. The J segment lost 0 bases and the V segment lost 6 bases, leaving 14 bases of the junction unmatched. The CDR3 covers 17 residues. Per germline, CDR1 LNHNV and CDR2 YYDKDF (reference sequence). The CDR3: CATRTGTEVKVSYEQYF. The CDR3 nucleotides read TGTGCCACCAGGACCGGGACAGAAGTAAAAGTCTCCTACGAGCAGTACTTC.

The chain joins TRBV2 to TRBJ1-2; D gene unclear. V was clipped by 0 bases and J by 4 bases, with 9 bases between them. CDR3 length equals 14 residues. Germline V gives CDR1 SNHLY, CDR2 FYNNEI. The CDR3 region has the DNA TGTGCCAGCAGTGAAGCGCTTGTCGTCTATGGCTACACCTTC. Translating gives CASSEALVVYGYTF.

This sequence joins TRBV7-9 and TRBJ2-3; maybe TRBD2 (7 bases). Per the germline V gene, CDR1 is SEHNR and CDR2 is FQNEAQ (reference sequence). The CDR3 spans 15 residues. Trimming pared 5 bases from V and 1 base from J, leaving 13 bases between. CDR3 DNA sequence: TGTGCCAGCAGCCCTGAGGGGGGGGGCACAGATACGCAGTATTTT. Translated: CASSPEGGGTDTQYF.

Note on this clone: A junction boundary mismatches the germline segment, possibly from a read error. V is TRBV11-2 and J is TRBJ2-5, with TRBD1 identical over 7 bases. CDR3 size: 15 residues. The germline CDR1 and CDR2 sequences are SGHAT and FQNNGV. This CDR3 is CASSPAGTAQETQYF. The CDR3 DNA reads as TGCGCCAGCAGCCCAGCCGGGACAGCCCAAGAGACCCAGTACTTC.

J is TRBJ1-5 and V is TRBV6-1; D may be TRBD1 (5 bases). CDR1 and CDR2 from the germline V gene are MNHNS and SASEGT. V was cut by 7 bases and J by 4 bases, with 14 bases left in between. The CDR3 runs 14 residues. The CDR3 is CASTTPGPNQPQHF. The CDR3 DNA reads TGTGCCAGCACAACCCCAGGGCCGAATCAGCCCCAGCATTTT.

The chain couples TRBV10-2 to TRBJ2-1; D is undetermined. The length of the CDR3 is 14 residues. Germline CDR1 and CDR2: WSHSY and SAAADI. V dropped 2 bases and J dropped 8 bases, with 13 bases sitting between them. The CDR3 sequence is CASSEGREVDEQFF. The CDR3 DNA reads TGCGCCAGCAGTGAGGGCCGCGAGGTCGATGAGCAGTTCTTC.

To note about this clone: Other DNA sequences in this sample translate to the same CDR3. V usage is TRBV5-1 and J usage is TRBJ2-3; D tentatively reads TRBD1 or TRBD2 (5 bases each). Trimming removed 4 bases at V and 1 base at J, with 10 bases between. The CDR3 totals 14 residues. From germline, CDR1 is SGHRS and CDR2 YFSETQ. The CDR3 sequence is CASSPGTGTDTQYF. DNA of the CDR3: TGCGCCAGCAGCCCCGGGACGGGCACAGATACGCAGTATTTT. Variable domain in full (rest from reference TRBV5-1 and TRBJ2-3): KAGVTQTPRYLIKTRGQQVTLSCSPISGHRSVSWYQQTPGQGLQFLFEYFSETQRNKGNFPGRFSGRQFSNSRSEMNVSTLELGDSALYLCASSPGTGTDTQYFGPGTRLTVL.

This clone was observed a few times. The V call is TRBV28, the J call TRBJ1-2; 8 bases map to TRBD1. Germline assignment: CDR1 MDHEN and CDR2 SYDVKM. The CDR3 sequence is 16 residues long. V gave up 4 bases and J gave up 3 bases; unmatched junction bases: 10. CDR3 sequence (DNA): TGTGCCAGCAGTTCCGAAAAGGCGACAGGGGACTATGGCTACACCTTC. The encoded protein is CASSSEKATGDYGYTF.

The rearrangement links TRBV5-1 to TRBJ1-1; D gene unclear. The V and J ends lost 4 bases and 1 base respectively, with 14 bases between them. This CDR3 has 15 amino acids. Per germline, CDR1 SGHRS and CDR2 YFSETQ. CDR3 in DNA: TGCGCCAGCAGCGTCGAAGGCACCGCGAACACTGAAGCTTTCTTT. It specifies CASSVEGTANTEAFF.

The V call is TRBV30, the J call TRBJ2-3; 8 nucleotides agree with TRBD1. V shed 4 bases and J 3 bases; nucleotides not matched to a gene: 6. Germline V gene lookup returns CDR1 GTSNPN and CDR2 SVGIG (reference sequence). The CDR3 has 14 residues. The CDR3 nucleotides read TGTGCCTGGACAGGGGGCGTACGGACAGATACGCAGTATTTT. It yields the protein CAWTGGVRTDTQYF.

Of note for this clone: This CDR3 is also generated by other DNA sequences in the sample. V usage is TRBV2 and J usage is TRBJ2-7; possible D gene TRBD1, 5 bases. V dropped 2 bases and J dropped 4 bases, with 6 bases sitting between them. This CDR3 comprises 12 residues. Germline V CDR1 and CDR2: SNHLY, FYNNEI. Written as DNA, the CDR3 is TGTGCCAGCAGTGAATACAGGTACGAGCAGTACTTC. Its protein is CASSEYRYEQYF.

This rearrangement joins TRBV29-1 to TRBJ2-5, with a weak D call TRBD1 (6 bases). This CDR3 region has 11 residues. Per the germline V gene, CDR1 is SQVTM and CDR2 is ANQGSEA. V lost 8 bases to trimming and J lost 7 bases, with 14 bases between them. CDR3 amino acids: CSNRVSGTQYF. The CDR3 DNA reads TGCAGCAACAGGGTATCTGGGACCCAGTACTTC.

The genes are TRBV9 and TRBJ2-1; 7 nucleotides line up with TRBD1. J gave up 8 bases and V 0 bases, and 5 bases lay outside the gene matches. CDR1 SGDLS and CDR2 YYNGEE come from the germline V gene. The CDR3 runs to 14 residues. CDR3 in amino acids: CASSVADRADEQFF. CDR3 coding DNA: TGTGCCAGCAGCGTAGCTGACAGGGCGGATGAGCAGTTCTTC.

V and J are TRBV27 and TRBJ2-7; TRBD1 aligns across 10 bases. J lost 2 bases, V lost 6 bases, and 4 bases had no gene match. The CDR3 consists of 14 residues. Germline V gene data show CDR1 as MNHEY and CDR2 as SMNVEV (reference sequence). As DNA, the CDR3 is TGTGCCAGCAGCCGACAGGGGGCCACCTACGAGCAGTACTTC. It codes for CASSRQGATYEQYF.

CDR3 sequence: CASSQDRRPGEQYF. CDR3 DNA sequence: TGCGCCAGCAGCCAAGACAGGAGGCCCGGGGAGCAGTACTTC. This chain joins TRBV4-3 and TRBJ2-7; D is possibly TRBD2 (5 bases). This CDR3 comprises 14 residues. Trimming took off 0 bases at V and 7 bases at J, with 13 bases between the two ends. Germline lookup yields CDR1 LGHNA and CDR2 YSLEER.

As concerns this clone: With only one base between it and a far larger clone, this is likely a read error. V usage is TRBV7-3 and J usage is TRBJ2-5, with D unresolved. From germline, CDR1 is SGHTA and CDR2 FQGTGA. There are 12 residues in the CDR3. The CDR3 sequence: CAGSLNFGTQYF. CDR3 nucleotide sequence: TGTGCCGGCAGCTTAAACTTTGGGACCCAGTACTTC.

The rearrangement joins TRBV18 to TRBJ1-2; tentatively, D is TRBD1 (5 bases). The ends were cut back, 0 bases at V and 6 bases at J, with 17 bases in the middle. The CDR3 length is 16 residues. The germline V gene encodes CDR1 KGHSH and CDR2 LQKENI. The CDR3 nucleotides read TGTGCCAGCTCACCACCGCTCTTAAAGGTGGGGGATGGCTACACCTTC. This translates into CASSPPLLKVGDGYTF.

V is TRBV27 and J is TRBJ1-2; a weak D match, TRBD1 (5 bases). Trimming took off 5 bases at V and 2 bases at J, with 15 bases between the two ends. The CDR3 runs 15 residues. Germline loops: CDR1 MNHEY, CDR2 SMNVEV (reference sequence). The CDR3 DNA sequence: TGTGCCAGCAGTACGTTCCAGGGTTTCAACTATGGCTACACCTTC. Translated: CASSTFQGFNYGYTF.

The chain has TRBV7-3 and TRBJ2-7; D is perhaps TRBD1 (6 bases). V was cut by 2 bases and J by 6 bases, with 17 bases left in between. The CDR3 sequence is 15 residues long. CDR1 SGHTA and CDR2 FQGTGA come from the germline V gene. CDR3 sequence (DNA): TGTGCCAGCAGCTTATTCAGGGGCAGTTTGGCCGAGCAGTACTTC. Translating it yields CASSLFRGSLAEQYF.

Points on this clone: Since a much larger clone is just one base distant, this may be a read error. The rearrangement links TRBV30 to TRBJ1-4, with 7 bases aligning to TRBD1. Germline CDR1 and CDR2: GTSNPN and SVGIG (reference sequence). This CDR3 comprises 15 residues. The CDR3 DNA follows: TGTGCCTGGGGCCCCCAGACAGGGCTTAGGGAAAAACTGCTTTTT. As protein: CAWGPQTGLREKLLF.

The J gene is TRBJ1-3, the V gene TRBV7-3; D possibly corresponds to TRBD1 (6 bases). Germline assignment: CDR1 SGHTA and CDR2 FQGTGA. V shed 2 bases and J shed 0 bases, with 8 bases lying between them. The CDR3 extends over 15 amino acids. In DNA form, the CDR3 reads TGTGCCAGCAGCTTAGGGGGCACCTCTGGAAACACCATATATTTT. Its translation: CASSLGGTSGNTIYF.

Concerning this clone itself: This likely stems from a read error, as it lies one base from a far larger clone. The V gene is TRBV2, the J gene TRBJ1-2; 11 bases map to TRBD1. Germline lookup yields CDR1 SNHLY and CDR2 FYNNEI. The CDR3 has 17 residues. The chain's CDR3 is CAGSEFGTGGSSYGYTF. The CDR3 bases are TGTGCCGGCAGTGAGTTTGGGACAGGGGGATCGAGTTATGGCTACACCTTC. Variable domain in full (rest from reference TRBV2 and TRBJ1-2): EPEVTQTPSHQVTQMGQEVILRCVPISNHLYFYWYRQILGQKVEFLVSFYNNEISEKSEIFDDQFSVERPDGSNFTLKIRSTKLEDSAMYFCAGSEFGTGGSSYGYTFGSGTRLTVV.

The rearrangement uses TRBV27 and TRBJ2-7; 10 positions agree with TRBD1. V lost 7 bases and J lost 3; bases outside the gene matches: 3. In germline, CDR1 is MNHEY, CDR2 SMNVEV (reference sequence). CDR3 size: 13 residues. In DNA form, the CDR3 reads TGTGCCAGCACTCGGACAGGGGGCTACGAGCAGTACTTC. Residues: CASTRTGGYEQYF.